Given below is one T cell receptor (beta chain) in context. Its specificity is not known. This sample is part of a study of T cell responses to AZD1222 COVID-19 vaccine. Study outcomes and limitations: Repertoires were obtained solely post-peak T cell response. White British donors predominated, females outnumbered males, and clonal diversity was possibly underestimated. Epitopes outside B.1.351 and B.1.1.7 mutated regions reportedly drew nearly half of spike TCRs.

Assay: immunoSEQ multiplex PCR; the TCRdb copy retains only in-frame clones and omits some. Seen here are about 100,000 clones, 85% to 95% observed once, and the top ten hold approximately 5.6%. Trimming left V 0 bases short and J 0 bases short, with 16 bases between. The CDR3 is made up of 18 amino acids. Germline assignment: CDR1 SGHRS and CDR2 YFSETQ. The sequences come from peripheral blood, collected 28 days after the second AZD1222 dose. This TCR was recovered from an adult who received the AZD1222 COVID-19 vaccine. The chain has TRBV5-1 and TRBJ2-1; possibly TRBD2 for D (6 bases). This CDR3 is CASSLAPRDGGSYNEQFF. CDR3 in DNA: TGCGCCAGCAGCTTGGCCCCCCGGGACGGGGGCTCCTACAATGAGCAGTTCTTC.